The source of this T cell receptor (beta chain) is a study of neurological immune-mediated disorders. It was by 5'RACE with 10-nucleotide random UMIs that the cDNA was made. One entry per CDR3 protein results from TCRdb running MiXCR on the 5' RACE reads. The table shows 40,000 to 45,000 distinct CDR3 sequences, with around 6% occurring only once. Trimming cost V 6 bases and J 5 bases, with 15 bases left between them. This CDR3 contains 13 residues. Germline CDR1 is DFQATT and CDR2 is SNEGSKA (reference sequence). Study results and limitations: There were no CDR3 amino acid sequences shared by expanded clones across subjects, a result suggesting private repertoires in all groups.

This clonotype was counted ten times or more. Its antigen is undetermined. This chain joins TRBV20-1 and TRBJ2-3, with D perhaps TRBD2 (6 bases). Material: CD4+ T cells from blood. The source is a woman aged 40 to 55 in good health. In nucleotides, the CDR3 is TGCAGTGCCGAAACCTTGGGAGGAGATACGCAGTATTTT. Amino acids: CSAETLGGDTQYF.